Below, 14 T cell receptor beta chains from the same sample are listed, as sequenced in a study of cytomegalovirus exposure and HLA in healthy donors. Amplification used 60 Vbeta primers and 13 Jbeta primers. Data came from immunoSEQ multiplex PCR; TCRdb stores just in-frame clones and leaves some out. The profile shows about 270,000 clones, under 80% of them singletons. Sequencing used PBMCs. These receptors all stem from a female donor in good health and CMV-seronegative.

The rearrangement joins TRBV7-8 to TRBJ2-7, with 11 bases lining up with TRBD2. CDR3 length: 15 amino acids. Germline V gives CDR1 SGHVS, CDR2 FQNEAQ. The V segment lost 3 bases and the J segment 0 bases; nucleotides outside the gene matches: 1. The CDR3, as DNA: TGTGCCAGCAGCTTTCTAGCGGGAGGCTCCTACGAGCAGTACTTC. Its translation: CASSFLAGGSYEQYF. The full variable domain, completed using reference TRBV7-8 and TRBJ2-7, is GAGVSQSPRYKVAKRGQDVALRCDPISGHVSLFWYQQALGQGPEFLTYFQNEAQLDKSGLPSDRFFAERPEGSVSTLKIQRTQQEDSAVYLCASSFLAGGSYEQYFGPGTRLTVT.

The genes are TRBV7-2 and TRBJ2-4; D gene uncertain. Trimming cost V 5 bases and J 6 bases, with 5 bases left between them. This CDR3 comprises 11 residues. CDR1 is SGHTA and CDR2 is FQGNSA in the germline V gene. The CDR3 loop reads CASSPLNIQYF. CDR3 coding DNA: TGTGCCAGCAGCCCCTTAAACATTCAGTACTTC.

This clone was counted a single time. V is TRBV5-1 and J is TRBJ2-5; TRBD1 is a possible D gene (6 bases). V was trimmed by 6 bases and J by 1 base, leaving 19 bases between them. This CDR3 region has 16 residues. CDR1 and CDR2 (germline): SGHRS, YFSETQ. The CDR3 region is CASNLLPTGRQETQYF. In DNA, the CDR3 is TGCGCCAGCAACTTATTACCCACAGGGCGCCAAGAGACCCAGTACTTC.

The J gene is TRBJ2-5, the V gene TRBV1; the table calls TRBD2, which could not be checked here. TRBV1 is tagged as a pseudogene. The CDR3 loop spans 18 amino acids. CDR3 bases: TGCACCAGCAGCCGACGGGTCTCTAGCGGGACGGGTATCGAGACCCAGTACTTC. Translation gives CTSSRRVSSGTGIETQYF.

The chain couples TRBV30 to TRBJ1-2; D is unclear. Per the germline V gene, CDR1 is GTSNPN and CDR2 is SVGIG (reference sequence). The CDR3 has 16 residues. V shed 3 bases and J shed 4 bases, with 21 bases lying between them. The CDR3 here is CAWRTRGTDLLYGYTF. The CDR3 region has the DNA TGTGCCTGGAGGACCCGGGGTACCGATCTCCTCTATGGCTACACCTTC.

This chain connects TRBV6-4 to TRBJ1-2, with 10 bases that match TRBD1. This CDR3 is built from 13 residues. V was clipped by 5 bases and J by 4 bases; unmatched bases: 1. CDR1 is MRHNA, CDR2 SNTAGT, per germline. The CDR3 here is CASSRDRGYGYTF. DNA for the CDR3: TGTGCCAGCAGTCGGGACAGGGGCTATGGCTACACCTTC.

The V and J genes are TRBV27 and TRBJ2-6; no firm D call. The CDR3 runs to 18 residues. V was cut by 2 bases and J by 1 base, with 15 bases left in between. Germline-derived CDR1 and CDR2 are MNHEY and SMNVEV (reference sequence). The chain's CDR3 is CASSLGVTLWSGANVLTF. The CDR3 nucleotides read TGTGCCAGCAGTTTAGGAGTCACCCTTTGGTCTGGGGCCAACGTCCTGACTTTC.

The chain couples TRBV30 to TRBJ1-1; the match to TRBD1 covers 9 bases. There are 13 residues in the CDR3. CDR1 is GTSNPN and CDR2 is SVGIG in the germline V gene (reference sequence). The V segment lost 1 base and the J segment 11 bases; nucleotides outside the gene matches: 8. The CDR3 here is CAWSDQTGGRAFF. CDR3 sequence (DNA): TGTGCCTGGAGTGACCAGACAGGGGGAAGGGCTTTCTTT.

Only one count was recorded for this clone. This chain uses TRBV19 with TRBJ1-4; TRBD1 matches 7 bases. Germline V gene data show CDR1 as LNHDA and CDR2 as SQIVND (reference sequence). J lost 8 bases, V lost 5 bases, and 14 bases had no gene match. This CDR3 region has 16 residues. The CDR3 region is CASSPGQAGGREKLFF. As DNA, the CDR3 is TGTGCCAGTAGTCCGGGCCAGGCAGGGGGACGCGAAAAACTGTTTTTT.

The V and J genes are TRBV6-1 and TRBJ1-5, with TRBD1 matching 7 bases. The trim removed 5 bases at V and 6 bases at J, leaving 10 bases unmatched. From germline, CDR1 is MNHNS and CDR2 SASEGT. The CDR3 is 15 residues long. The CDR3 sequence is CASSPDRVETQPQHF. CDR3 in DNA: TGTGCCAGCAGTCCCGACAGGGTAGAGACTCAGCCCCAGCATTTT.

This chain's CDR3 is CASSVTGEAFF. As DNA, the CDR3 is TGTGCCAGCAGTGTAACAGGCGAAGCTTTCTTT. J is TRBJ1-1 and V is TRBV28; TRBD1 is a possible D gene (5 bases). V dropped 5 bases and J dropped 8 bases, with 9 bases sitting between them. This CDR3 is built from 11 residues. The germline V gene has CDR1 MDHEN and CDR2 SYDVKM.

The V call is TRBV27, the J call TRBJ2-7; D not resolved. From germline, CDR1 is MNHEY and CDR2 SMNVEV (reference sequence). With 6 bases removed from V and 3 bases from J, the gap between germline ends came to 6 bases. The CDR3 loop spans 11 amino acids. The CDR3 bases are TGTGCCAGCAGCAACTACTACGAGCAGTACTTC. Amino acids: CASSNYYEQYF.

This chain links TRBV5-1 with TRBJ2-6; weak D call: TRBD2 (5 bases). This CDR3 spans 16 amino acids. Trimming cost V 8 bases and J 0 bases, with 15 bases left between them. The germline CDR1 and CDR2 sequences are SGHRS and YFSETQ. In DNA, the CDR3 is TGCGCCAGTAGGTCCGGGGATCCCTCTGGGGCCAACGTCCTGACTTTC. It codes for CASRSGDPSGANVLTF.

A single count supports this clone. This sequence joins TRBV28 and TRBJ1-4; weak D call: TRBD1 (5 bases). The CDR3 contains 15 residues. Trimming left V 6 bases short and J 7 bases short, with 18 bases between. The germline gives CDR1 MDHEN, CDR2 SYDVKM. In DNA, the CDR3 is TGTGCCAGCAGGCCCGTTTCAGGGAAAGCTGAAAAACTGTTTTTT. This translates into CASRPVSGKAEKLFF. Looking up the rest from reference TRBV28 and TRBJ1-4 gives the full variable domain: DVKVTQSSRYLVKRTGEKVFLECVQDMDHENMFWYRQDPGLGLRLIYFSYDVKMKEKGDIPEGYSVSREKKERFSLILESASTNQTSMYLCASRPVSGKAEKLFFGSGTQLSVL.